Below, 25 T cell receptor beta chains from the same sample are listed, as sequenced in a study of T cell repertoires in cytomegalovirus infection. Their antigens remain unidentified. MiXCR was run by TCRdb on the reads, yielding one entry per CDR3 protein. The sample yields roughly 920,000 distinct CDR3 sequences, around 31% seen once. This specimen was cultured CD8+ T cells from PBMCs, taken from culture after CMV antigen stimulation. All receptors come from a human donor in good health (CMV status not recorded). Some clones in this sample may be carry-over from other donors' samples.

The chain's CDR3 is CATSLSGSEAFF. CDR3 in DNA: TGTGCCACCAGCTTATCGGGGTCTGAAGCTTTCTTT. The V gene is TRBV15, the J gene TRBJ1-1; D gene ambiguous. Germline CDR1 and CDR2: LNHNV and YYDKDF (reference sequence). The CDR3 spans 12 residues. Trimming left V 5 bases short and J 6 bases short, with 10 bases between.

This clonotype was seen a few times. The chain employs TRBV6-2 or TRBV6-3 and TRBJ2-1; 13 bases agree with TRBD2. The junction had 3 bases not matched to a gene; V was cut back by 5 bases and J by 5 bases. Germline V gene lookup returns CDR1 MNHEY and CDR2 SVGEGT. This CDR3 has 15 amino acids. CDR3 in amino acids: CASSPGTSGDNEQFF. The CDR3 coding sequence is TGTGCCAGCAGTCCGGGGACTAGCGGGGACAATGAGCAGTTCTTC.

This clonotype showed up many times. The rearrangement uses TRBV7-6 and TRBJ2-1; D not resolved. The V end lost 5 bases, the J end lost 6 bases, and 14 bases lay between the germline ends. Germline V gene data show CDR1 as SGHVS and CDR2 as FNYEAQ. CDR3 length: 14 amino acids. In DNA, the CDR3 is TGTGCCAGCAGCCCCTTGGCTGGAAGCAATGAGCAGTTCTTC. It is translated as CASSPLAGSNEQFF. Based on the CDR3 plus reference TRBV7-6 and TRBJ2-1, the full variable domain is GAGVSQSPRYKVTKRGQDVALRCDPISGHVSLYWYRQALGQGPEFLTYFNYEAQQDKSGLPNDRFSAERPEGSISTLTIQRTEQRDSAMYRCASSPLAGSNEQFFGPGTRLTVL.

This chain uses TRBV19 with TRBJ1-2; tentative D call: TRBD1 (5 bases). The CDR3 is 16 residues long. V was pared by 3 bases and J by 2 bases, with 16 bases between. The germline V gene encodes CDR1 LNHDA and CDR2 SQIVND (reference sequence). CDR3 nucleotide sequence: TGTGCCAGTAGTATCTCGGCAGGGAGAATCAACTATGGCTACACCTTC. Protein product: CASSISAGRINYGYTF.

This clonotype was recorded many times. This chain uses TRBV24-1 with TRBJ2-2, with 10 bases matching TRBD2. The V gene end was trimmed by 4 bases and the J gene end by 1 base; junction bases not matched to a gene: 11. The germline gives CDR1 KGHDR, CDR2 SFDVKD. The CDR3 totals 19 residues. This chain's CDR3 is CATSEAVVSGGMNTGELFF. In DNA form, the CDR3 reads TGTGCCACCAGTGAGGCCGTGGTTAGCGGGGGGATGAACACCGGGGAGCTGTTTTTT.

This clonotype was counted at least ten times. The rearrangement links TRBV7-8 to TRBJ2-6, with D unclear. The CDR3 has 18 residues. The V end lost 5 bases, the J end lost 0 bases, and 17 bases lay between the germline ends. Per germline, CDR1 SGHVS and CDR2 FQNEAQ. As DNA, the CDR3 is TGTGCCAGCAGCGTAACAGCCCACTCCGCCTCTGGGGCCAACGTCCTGACTTTC. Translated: CASSVTAHSASGANVLTF.

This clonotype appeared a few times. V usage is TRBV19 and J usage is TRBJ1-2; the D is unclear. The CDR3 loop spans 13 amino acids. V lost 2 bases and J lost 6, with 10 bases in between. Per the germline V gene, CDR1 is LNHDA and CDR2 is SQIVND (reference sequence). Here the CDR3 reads CASSITLRDGYTF. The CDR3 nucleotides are TGTGCCAGTAGTATAACACTCCGGGATGGCTACACCTTC.

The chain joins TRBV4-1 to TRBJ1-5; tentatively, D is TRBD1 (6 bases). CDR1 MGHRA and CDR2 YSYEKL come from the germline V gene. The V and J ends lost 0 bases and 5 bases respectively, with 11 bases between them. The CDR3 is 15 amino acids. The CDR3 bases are TGCGCCAGCAGCCAAGAACAGGGAGAAGATCAGCCCCAGCATTTT. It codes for CASSQEQGEDQPQHF.

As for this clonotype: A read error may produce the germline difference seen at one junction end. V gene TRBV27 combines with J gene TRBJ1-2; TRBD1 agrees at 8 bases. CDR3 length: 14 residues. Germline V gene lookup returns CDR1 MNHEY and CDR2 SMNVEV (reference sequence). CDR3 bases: TGTGCCAACAGTCTCGCAGGGGGCGGGTATGGCTACACCTTC. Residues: CANSLAGGGYGYTF.

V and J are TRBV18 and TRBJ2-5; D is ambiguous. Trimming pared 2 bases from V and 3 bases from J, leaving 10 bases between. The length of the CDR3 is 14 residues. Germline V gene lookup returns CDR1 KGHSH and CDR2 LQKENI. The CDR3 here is CASSPTMAEETQYF. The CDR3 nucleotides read TGTGCCAGCTCACCAACGATGGCAGAAGAGACCCAGTACTTC.

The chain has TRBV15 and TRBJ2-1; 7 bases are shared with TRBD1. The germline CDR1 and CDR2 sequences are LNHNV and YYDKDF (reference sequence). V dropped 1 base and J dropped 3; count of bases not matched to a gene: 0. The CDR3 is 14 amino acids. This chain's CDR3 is CATSRGDSYNEQFF. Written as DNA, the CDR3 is TGTGCCACCAGCAGAGGGGACAGCTACAATGAGCAGTTCTTC.

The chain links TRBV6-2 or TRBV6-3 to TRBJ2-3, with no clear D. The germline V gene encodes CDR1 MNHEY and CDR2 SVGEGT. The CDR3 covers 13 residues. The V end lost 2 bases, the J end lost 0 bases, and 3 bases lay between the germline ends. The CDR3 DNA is TGTGCCAGCAGTTACCTTAGCACAGATACGCAGTATTTT. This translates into CASSYLSTDTQYF.

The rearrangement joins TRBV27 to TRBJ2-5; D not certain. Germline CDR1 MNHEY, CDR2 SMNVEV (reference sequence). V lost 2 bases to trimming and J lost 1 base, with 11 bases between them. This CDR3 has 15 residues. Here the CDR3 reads CASSLGSTFQETQYF. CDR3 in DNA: TGTGCCAGCAGTTTAGGAAGCACGTTCCAAGAGACCCAGTACTTC.

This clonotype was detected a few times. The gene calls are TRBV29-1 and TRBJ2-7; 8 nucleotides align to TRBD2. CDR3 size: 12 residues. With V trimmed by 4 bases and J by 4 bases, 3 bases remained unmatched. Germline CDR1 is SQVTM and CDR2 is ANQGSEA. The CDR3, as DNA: TGCAGCGTTGTCGGGGGGGCGTACGAGCAGTACTTC. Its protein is CSVVGGAYEQYF.

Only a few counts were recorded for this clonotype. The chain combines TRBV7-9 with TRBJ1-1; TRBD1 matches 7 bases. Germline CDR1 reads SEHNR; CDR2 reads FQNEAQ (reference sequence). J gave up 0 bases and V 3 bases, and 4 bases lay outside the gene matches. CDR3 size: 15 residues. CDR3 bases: TGTGCCAGCAGCTTGGGACAGTCCTTGAACACTGAAGCTTTCTTT. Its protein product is CASSLGQSLNTEAFF.

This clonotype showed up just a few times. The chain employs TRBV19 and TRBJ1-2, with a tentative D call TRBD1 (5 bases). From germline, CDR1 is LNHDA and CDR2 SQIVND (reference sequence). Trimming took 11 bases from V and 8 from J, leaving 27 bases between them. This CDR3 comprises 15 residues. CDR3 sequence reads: CAVKENPGPATGYTF. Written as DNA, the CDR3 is TGTGCCGTTAAAGAAAATCCGGGGCCCGCTACGGGCTACACCTTC.

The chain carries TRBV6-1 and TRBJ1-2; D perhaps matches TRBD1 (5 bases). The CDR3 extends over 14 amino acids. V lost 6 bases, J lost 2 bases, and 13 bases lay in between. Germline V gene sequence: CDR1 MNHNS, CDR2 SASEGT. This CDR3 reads CASRTGVGNYGYTF. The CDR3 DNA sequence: TGTGCCAGCAGAACGGGGGTAGGCAACTATGGCTACACCTTC.

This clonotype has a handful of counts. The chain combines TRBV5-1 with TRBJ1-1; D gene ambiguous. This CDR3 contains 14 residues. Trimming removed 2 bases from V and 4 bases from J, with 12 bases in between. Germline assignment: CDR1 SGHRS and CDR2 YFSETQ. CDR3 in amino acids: CASSFRGDGTEAFF. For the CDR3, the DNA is TGCGCCAGCAGCTTTCGCGGCGACGGCACTGAAGCTTTCTTT.

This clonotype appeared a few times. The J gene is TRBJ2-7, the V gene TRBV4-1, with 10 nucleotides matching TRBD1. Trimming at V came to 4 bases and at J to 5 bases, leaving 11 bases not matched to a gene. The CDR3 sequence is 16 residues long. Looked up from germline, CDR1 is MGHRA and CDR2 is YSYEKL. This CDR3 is CASSPSQGQGYHEQYF. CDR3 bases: TGCGCCAGCAGCCCATCCCAGGGACAGGGGTACCACGAGCAGTACTTC.

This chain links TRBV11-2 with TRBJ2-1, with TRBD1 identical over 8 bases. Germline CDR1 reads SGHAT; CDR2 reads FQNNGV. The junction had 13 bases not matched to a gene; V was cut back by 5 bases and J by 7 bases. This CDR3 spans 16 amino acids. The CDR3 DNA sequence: TGTGCCAGCAGCCCTAAGCGGACAGGGACGGGGAATGAGCAGTTCTTC. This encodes CASSPKRTGTGNEQFF.

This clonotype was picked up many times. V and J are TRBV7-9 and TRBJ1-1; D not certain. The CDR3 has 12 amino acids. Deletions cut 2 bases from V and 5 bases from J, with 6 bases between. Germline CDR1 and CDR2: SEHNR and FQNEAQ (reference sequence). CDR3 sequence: CASSLTGTEAFF. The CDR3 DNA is TGTGCCAGCAGCTTAACGGGAACTGAAGCTTTCTTT.

The CDR3 is CASSWRITEAFF. For the CDR3, the DNA is TGTGCCAGCAGCTGGAGGATCACTGAAGCTTTCTTT. V gene TRBV7-9 combines with J gene TRBJ1-1; D is unresolved. From germline, CDR1 is SEHNR and CDR2 FQNEAQ (reference sequence). V was trimmed by 4 bases and J by 4 bases, leaving 7 bases between them. CDR3 length equals 12 residues.

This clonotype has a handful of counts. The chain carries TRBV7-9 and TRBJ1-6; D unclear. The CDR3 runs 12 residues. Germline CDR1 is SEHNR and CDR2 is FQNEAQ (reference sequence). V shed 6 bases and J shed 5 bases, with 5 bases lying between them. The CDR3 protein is CASSPDNSPLHF. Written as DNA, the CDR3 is TGTGCCAGCAGTCCAGATAATTCACCCCTCCACTTT.

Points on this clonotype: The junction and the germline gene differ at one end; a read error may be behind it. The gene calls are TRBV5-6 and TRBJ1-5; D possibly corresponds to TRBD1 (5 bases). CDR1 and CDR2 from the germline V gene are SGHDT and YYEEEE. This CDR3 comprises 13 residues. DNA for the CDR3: TGTGTCAGCAGCTTGGGGCAGTCCCAGCCCCAGCATTTT. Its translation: CVSSLGQSQPQHF.

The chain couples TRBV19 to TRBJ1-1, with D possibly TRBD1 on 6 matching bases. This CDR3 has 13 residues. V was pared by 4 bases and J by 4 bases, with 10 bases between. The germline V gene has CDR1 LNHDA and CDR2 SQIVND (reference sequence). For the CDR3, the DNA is TGTGCCAGTAGTACAGGGGTGGCCACTGAAGCTTTCTTT. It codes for CASSTGVATEAFF. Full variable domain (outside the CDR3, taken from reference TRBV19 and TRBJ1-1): DGGITQSPKYLFRKEGQNVTLSCEQNLNHDAMYWYRQDPGQGLRLIYYSQIVNDFQKGDIAEGYSVSREKKESFPLTVTSAQKNPTAFYLCASSTGVATEAFFGQGTRLTVV.